This TCR beta chain was sequenced for a study of T cell repertoires in cytomegalovirus infection. At the level of the study: Recently identified HLA-C-restricted CMV epitopes were among the peptides used. Study conclusions and caveats: Across the ex vivo response, the dominant clonotypes were HLA-C-restricted CMV-specific TCR beta clonotypes.

A remark on this clonotype: Its specificity is unknown.

The germline V gene has CDR1 SGHVS and CDR2 FQNEAQ. CDR3 length equals 15 residues. Trimming at V came to 1 base and at J to 4 bases, leaving 5 bases not matched to a gene. TCRdb reanalysed the reads using MiXCR and keeps one entry per CDR3 protein. The sample comprises 700,000 to 900,000 distinct CDR3 sequences, approximately 32% of which are singletons, and around 13% rests with the top ten. The starting material was cultured CD8+ T cells from PBMCs, obtained from culture after CMV antigen stimulation. This receptor was identified in a human donor in good health (CMV status not recorded). Some clones in this sample may be carry-over from other donors' samples. This chain uses TRBV7-8 with TRBJ2-7; TRBD1 aligns across 9 bases. CDR3 protein: CASSLGGQGQYEQYV. The CDR3 nucleotides read TGTGCCAGCAGCTTAGGGGGACAGGGTCAATACGAGCAGTACGTC.